This TCR beta chain is drawn from a study of shared clonotypes between healthy human individuals. Study-level results: Sampling involved blood alone; tissue repertoires likely differ.

Unsorted PBMC DNA underwent sequencing on ten immunoSEQ deep assay plates. TCRdb's copy holds only in-frame clones and misses some; the assay was immunoSEQ multiplex PCR. The sample holds around 500,000 clones, about 72% seen once. V lost 4 bases and J lost 1; bases outside the gene matches: 1. CDR3 length: 14 residues. Germline values: CDR1 LGHNA, CDR2 YSLEER. Concerning this clone itself: Its matching antigen is unknown.

Only Caucasian adults living in Nashville, Tennessee made up the donor group. This chain links TRBV4-3 with TRBJ1-2; 9 nucleotides match TRBD1. Specimen: PBMCs. The TCR was taken from a woman aged 40 to 50 in good health. Some clones in this sample may be carry-over from other donors' samples. CDR3 sequence (DNA): TGCGCCAGCAGCCCGGACAGGGGTAACTATGGCTACACCTTC. It specifies CASSPDRGNYGYTF.